This is a list of T cell receptor beta chains from one sample in a study of response to subunit inactivated influenza vaccine. TCRdb reanalysed the RT-PCR reads using MiXCR and keeps one entry per CDR3 protein. The table lists roughly 500,000 distinct CDR3 sequences, approximately 15% of them singletons. The sequences come from CD4+ T cells sorted from PBMCs, collected about 23 months after vaccination. These receptors were taken from a man aged 50 to 69 who received an inactivated influenza vaccine. Each CDR3 is given with its conserved first and last residue. Each record gives: V gene, clone size, D gene, J gene, CDR3 protein, CDR3 DNA. A D gene is named only where the DNA matches it firmly. Expanded clones are given a class, and other clones once, few, many or no size at all.

V: TRBV6-2/TRBV6-3
size: many
D: -
J: TRBJ1-1
CDR3: CASTRPRGAAEAFF
DNA: TGTGCCAGCACCCGACCGCGAGGGGCCGCGGAAGCTTTCTTT

V: TRBV5-4
size: few
D: -
J: TRBJ2-7
CDR3: CASSLSGLATTEQYF
DNA: TGTGCCAGCAGCTTGTCAGGACTCGCGACTACCGAGCAGTACTTC

V: TRBV15
size: few
D: -
J: TRBJ2-3
CDR3: CATNPGVTDTQYF
DNA: TGTGCCACCAACCCCGGGGTGACAGATACGCAGTATTTT

V: TRBV6-1
size: few
D: -
J: TRBJ1-1
CDR3: CASSVTGWSEAFF
DNA: TGTGCCAGCAGTGTCACGGGATGGTCTGAAGCTTTCTTT

V: TRBV5-1
size: -
D: -
J: TRBJ2-7
CDR3: CASSFRAGNYEQYF
DNA: TGCGCCAGCAGCTTCCGGGCAGGGAACTACGAGCAGTACTTC

V: TRBV29-1
size: -
D: -
J: TRBJ2-7
CDR3: CSVGGGIDNSYEQYF
DNA: TGCAGCGTTGGAGGGGGGATAGACAACTCCTACGAGCAGTACTTC

V: TRBV28
size: -
D: TRBD2
J: TRBJ2-3
CDR3: CASSRAGGADTQYF
DNA: TGTGCCAGCAGTCGAGCGGGAGGCGCAGATACGCAGTATTTT

V: TRBV28
size: few
D: -
J: TRBJ1-2
CDR3: CASSPQNRVRHGYTF
DNA: TGTGCCAGCAGTCCTCAAAACCGAGTTAGGCATGGCTACACCTTC

V: TRBV25-1
size: few
D: -
J: TRBJ2-1
CDR3: CASSGAGTKFEQFF
DNA: TGTGCCAGCAGTGGTGCGGGAACGAAATTTGAGCAGTTCTTC

V: TRBV10-3
size: few
D: -
J: TRBJ1-1
CDR3: CAISVKGMNTEAFF
DNA: TGTGCCATCAGCGTTAAGGGGATGAACACTGAAGCTTTCTTT

V: TRBV5-1
size: -
D: -
J: TRBJ2-4
CDR3: CASSLGGGENIQYF
DNA: TGCGCCAGCAGCTTGGGGGGGGGCGAGAACATTCAGTACTTC

V: TRBV7-2
size: -
D: -
J: TRBJ1-5
CDR3: CASSLAGGNGQPQHF
DNA: TGTGCCAGCAGCTTAGCAGGGGGAAACGGTCAGCCCCAGCATTTT

V: TRBV3-1
size: -
D: TRBD1
J: TRBJ1-2
CDR3: CASSHLNDRDQQNYGYTF
DNA: TGTGCCAGCAGCCACCTCAATGACAGGGACCAACAGAACTATGGCTACACCTTC

V: TRBV5-1
size: -
D: TRBD1
J: TRBJ2-1
CDR3: CASSLGWDRGEQFF
DNA: TGCGCCAGCAGCTTGGGGTGGGACAGGGGTGAGCAGTTCTTC

V: TRBV7-9
size: once
D: -
J: TRBJ2-3
CDR3: CASSYYGGPSTDTQYF
DNA: TGTGCCAGCAGCTATTATGGAGGCCCTAGCACAGATACGCAGTATTTT

V: TRBV12-3/TRBV12-4
size: -
D: TRBD1
J: TRBJ1-2
CDR3: CASSLADRGPPYTF
DNA: TGTGCCAGCAGTTTAGCGGACAGGGGGCCCCCCTACACCTTC

V: TRBV2
size: -
D: -
J: TRBJ2-1
CDR3: CASSETGDNEQFF
DNA: TGTGCCAGCAGTGAAACGGGAGACAATGAGCAGTTCTTC

V: TRBV11-2
size: few
D: -
J: TRBJ2-6
CDR3: CASSLGPPGAGANVLTF
DNA: TGTGCCAGCAGCTTAGGCCCTCCCGGAGCTGGGGCCAACGTCCTGACTTTC

V: TRBV6-1
size: -
D: TRBD1
J: TRBJ1-1
CDR3: CASNRGQPNTEAFF
DNA: TGTGCCAGCAACAGGGGGCAGCCGAACACTGAAGCTTTCTTT

V: TRBV11-2
size: few
D: TRBD2
J: TRBJ2-3
CDR3: CASSKGLAGGPGITDTQYF
DNA: TGTGCCAGCAGCAAAGGACTAGCGGGGGGGCCCGGGATTACAGATACGCAGTATTTT

V: TRBV4-2
size: few
D: -
J: TRBJ2-7
CDR3: CASSPGDSFAAEQYF
DNA: TGTGCCAGCAGCCCGGGGGACAGTTTCGCTGCCGAGCAGTACTTC

V: TRBV14
size: few
D: -
J: TRBJ1-2
CDR3: CASSQVRSNYGYTF
DNA: TGTGCCAGCAGCCAAGTGCGCAGCAACTATGGCTACACCTTC